The clone carrying this TCR beta chain showed up many times. Its antigen remains unidentified. A sample-barcoded 5' primer and a J-beta primer mix were used in a second PCR of roughly 6 to 11 cycles. Every single cDNA molecule received a tag from a template-switch adaptor with 12 random nucleotides. TCRdb re-called the 5' RACE reads with MiXCR, one entry per CDR3 protein. The repertoire holds some 1.5 million distinct CDR3 sequences, with roughly 30% as singletons. The data were obtained in a study of blood T cells in healthy people across ages. Study-level results: Unknown CMV status may confound age-related changes in expanded clones.

V lost 6 bases, J lost 7 bases, and 9 bases lay in between. The CDR3 has 10 amino acids. CDR1 and CDR2 (germline): SQVTM, ANQGSEA. Each sample yielded at least 5.5 micrograms of PBMC total RNA. Sequenced material: blood. The clonotype originates from a woman in her 30s in good health. The rearrangement uses TRBV29-1 and TRBJ1-1, with a tentative D call TRBD1 (5 bases). The CDR3 loop is CSVGDVEAFF. In DNA, the CDR3 is TGCAGCGTCGGGGACGTTGAAGCTTTCTTT.